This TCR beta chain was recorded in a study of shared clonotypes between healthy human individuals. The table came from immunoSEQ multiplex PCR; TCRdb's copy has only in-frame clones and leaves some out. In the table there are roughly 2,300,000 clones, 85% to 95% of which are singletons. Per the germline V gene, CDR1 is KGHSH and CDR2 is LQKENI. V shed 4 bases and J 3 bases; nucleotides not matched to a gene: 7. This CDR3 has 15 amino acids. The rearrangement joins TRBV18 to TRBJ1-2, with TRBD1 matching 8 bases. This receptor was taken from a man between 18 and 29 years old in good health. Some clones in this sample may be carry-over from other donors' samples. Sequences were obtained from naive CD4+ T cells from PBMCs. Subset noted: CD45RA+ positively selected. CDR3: CASSQRDRRDYGYTF. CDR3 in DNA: TGTGCCAGCTCACAAAGGGACAGGAGAGACTATGGCTACACCTTC.